The T cell receptor (beta chain) under discussion was sequenced for a study of blood T cell repertoires in COVID-19. The wider study: COVID-19 samples from acute and convalescent phases originated in the United States, Italy and Spain. Nucleic acid was either cDNA or gDNA, and it came from T cells, B-cell-depleted T cells, or PBMCs.

Methods used by the authors: Reference gene primer amplification yielded estimated nucleated cell counts. Measured with immunoSEQ multiplex PCR; TCRdb has only the in-frame clones, and not every one. V and J calls plus clone size are reproduced from that table; the DNA served to infer D and trimming. The sample consists of 130,000 to 150,000 clones, roughly 80% of them appearing once. Germline V gene sequence: CDR1 GTSNPN, CDR2 SVGIG (reference sequence). This CDR3 has 13 residues. V lost 4 bases, J lost 2 bases, and 10 bases lay in between. This sequence originates from a human donor in a cohort sampled during active COVID-19. V gene TRBV30 combines with J gene TRBJ2-3; no clear D. The sample taken for sequencing was peripheral blood. As DNA, the CDR3 is TGTGCCTGGACAGGTTTATCCACAGATACGCAGTATTTT. Its protein is CAWTGLSTDTQYF. Full variable domain (missing parts from reference TRBV30 and TRBJ2-3): SQTIHQWPATLVQPVGSPLSLECTVEGTSNPNLYWYRQAAGRGLQLLFYSVGIGQISSEVPQNLSASRPQDRQFILSSKKLLLSDSGFYLCAWTGLSTDTQYFGPGTRLTVL.